The 16 T cell receptor beta chains in this list originate from one sample, sequenced in a study of immune characterization of retroperitoneal liposarcoma. TCRdb ran MiXCR on the PCR reads and lists one entry per CDR3 protein. The sample holds 7,000 to 8,000 distinct CDR3 sequences, less than 30% seen once. Sequencing was performed on blood. These receptors all stem from a male donor with retroperitoneal liposarcoma.

The rearrangement joins TRBV10-3 to TRBJ1-2; D gene ambiguous. This CDR3 has 13 residues. The V gene lost 3 bases and the J gene lost 0 bases, with 5 bases spanning the gap. Germline-derived CDR1 and CDR2 are ENHRY and SYGVKD. CDR3 sequence reads: CAISEDPNYGYTF. The CDR3 DNA sequence: TGTGCCATCAGTGAAGATCCTAACTATGGCTACACCTTC.

The table lists this clonotype with a few counts. The rearrangement links TRBV11-3 to TRBJ2-1; TRBD2 aligns across 8 bases. This CDR3 has 18 amino acids. Germline-derived CDR1 and CDR2 are SGHNT and YENEEA. With 3 bases clipped from V and 8 bases from J, the junction kept 18 bases outside the gene matches. CDR3 sequence: CASSLYVLSGGRGHEQFF. In nucleotides, the CDR3 is TGTGCCAGCAGCTTGTATGTACTGAGCGGGGGTCGGGGCCATGAGCAGTTCTTC. The full variable domain, rest sourced from reference TRBV11-3 and TRBJ2-1, is EAGVVQSPRYKIIEKKQPVAFWCNPISGHNTLYWYLQNLGQGPELLIRYENEEAVDDSQLPKDRFSAERLKGVDSTLKIQPAELGDSAVYLCASSLYVLSGGRGHEQFFGPGTRLTVL.

Remarks on this clonotype: The junction departs from germline at one end; a sequencing error may be responsible. V gene TRBV6-1 combines with J gene TRBJ2-1; a possible D gene is TRBD2 (6 bases). This CDR3 is 14 amino acids long. CDR1 and CDR2 (germline): MNHNS, SASEGT. DNA of the CDR3: TGTGCCAGCAGTGTTGGGCGGGGATACAATGAGCAGCTCTTC. Amino acid sequence: CASSVGRGYNEQLF.

A remark on this clonotype: The CDR3 does not close with the conserved phenylalanine or tryptophan, likely indicating a read error. The V and J genes are TRBV7-2 and TRBJ2-1; 12 bases agree with TRBD2. CDR1 is SGHTA, CDR2 FQGNSA, per germline. CDR3 length: 16 amino acids. V was clipped by 1 base and J by 11 bases; unmatched bases: 9. The CDR3 spells CASSLDLAGGVGKQFL. The CDR3 DNA follows: TGTGCCAGCAGCTTAGATCTAGCGGGAGGGGTAGGGAAGCAGTTCTTA.

This clonotype was observed a few times. This chain links TRBV7-2 with TRBJ2-1; possible D gene TRBD1, 6 bases. Trimming left V 5 bases short and J 0 bases short, with 14 bases between. CDR3 length: 16 amino acids. Germline V gene data show CDR1 as SGHTA and CDR2 as FQGNSA. The CDR3 bases are TGTGCCAGCAGCCCCCCAGGGGTGCTCTCCTACAATGAGCAGTTCTTC. Protein product: CASSPPGVLSYNEQFF.

This sequence joins TRBV6-1 and TRBJ2-5, with a weak D call TRBD2 (5 bases). CDR1 and CDR2 (germline): MNHNS, SASEGT. Trimming took off 4 bases at V and 1 base at J, with 7 bases between the two ends. The CDR3 is made up of 13 amino acids. The CDR3 DNA is TGTGCCAGCAGTGGCGGGCCCCAAGAGACCCAGTACTTC. Translation gives CASSGGPQETQYF.

This sequence joins TRBV6-1 and TRBJ2-1, with 8 bases lining up with TRBD2. TRBJ2-7 matches the DNA end more closely, so the J call is doubtful. The germline V gene has CDR1 MNHNS and CDR2 SASEGT. This CDR3 has 15 amino acids. The CDR3 DNA reads TGTGCCAGCAGCCCCGGGGTAGCGGGATACAATGAGCAGTACTTC. This translates into CASSPGVAGYNEQYF.

The CDR3: CASSEVGTSGRDGEQYF. The CDR3 DNA sequence: TGTGCCAGCAGTGAAGTGGGGACTAGCGGGAGGGACGGCGAGCAGTACTTC. The chain joins TRBV6-1 to TRBJ2-1; 16 bases match TRBD2. Judging by the DNA end, TRBJ2-7 fits better; the J call may be wrong. Per the germline V gene, CDR1 is MNHNS and CDR2 is SASEGT. The CDR3 loop spans 17 amino acids.

This clonotype counts as medium-sized. This rearrangement joins TRBV12-3 or TRBV12-4 to TRBJ2-5; a possible D gene is TRBD2 (6 bases). Deletions cut 2 bases from V and 11 bases from J, with 12 bases between. The CDR3 totals 12 residues. The CDR3 loop reads CASSLRRREQYF. The DNA for the CDR3 is TGTGCCAGCAGTTTACGCCGACGGGAGCAGTACTTC.

There are a few counts of this clonotype. The chain combines TRBV7-6 with TRBJ2-5, with 10 bases lining up with TRBD1. V shed 5 bases, J shed 1 base, and the junction held 4 bases outside the gene matches. This CDR3 has 15 amino acids. Germline V gene data show CDR1 as SGHVS and CDR2 as FNYEAQ. The CDR3 DNA follows: TGTGCCAGCAGCCGACAGGGGGCGTTCCAAGAGACCCAGTACTTC. Amino acids: CASSRQGAFQETQYF. Based on the CDR3 plus reference TRBV7-6 and TRBJ2-5, the full variable domain is GAGVSQSPRYKVTKRGQDVALRCDPISGHVSLYWYRQALGQGPEFLTYFNYEAQQDKSGLPNDRFSAERPEGSISTLTIQRTEQRDSAMYRCASSRQGAFQETQYFGPGTRLLVL.

The V and J genes are TRBV24-1 and TRBJ1-2, with D possibly being TRBD1 (6 bases). CDR1 is KGHDR, CDR2 SFDVKD, per germline. Trimming shortened V by 4 bases and J by 3 bases, and 14 bases separated the two germline ends. This CDR3 contains 15 residues. CDR3: CATSEGGTEDYGYTF. CDR3 nucleotides: TGTGCCACCAGTGAGGGGGGCACAGAAGACTATGGCTACACCTTC.

The genes are TRBV12-3 or TRBV12-4 and TRBJ1-1, with D hard to call. CDR3 length equals 14 residues. Trimming removed 4 bases at V and 1 base at J, with 10 bases between. CDR3 in DNA: TGTGCCAGCAGTTCTACGCGAAAGAACACTGAAGCTTTCTTT. Translating gives CASSSTRKNTEAFF.

By proportion, this clonotype is medium-sized (0.01 to 0.1%). The chain couples TRBV6-1 to TRBJ1-4; 8 nucleotides align to TRBD1. Per the germline V gene, CDR1 is MNHNS and CDR2 is SASEGT. J lost 5 bases, V lost 3 bases, and 11 bases had no gene match. The CDR3 is 17 amino acids. CDR3 bases: TGTGCCAGCAGTGACCTCTTGCCGGGACAGGCAAATGAAAAACTGTTTTTT. This translates into CASSDLLPGQANEKLFF.

Here the CDR3 reads CASSEGRDVAKNIQYF. The CDR3 coding sequence is TGTGCCAGCAGTGAGGGCAGGGATGTTGCCAAAAACATTCAGTACTTC. The rearrangement uses TRBV6-5 and TRBJ2-4; D tentatively reads TRBD1 or TRBD2 (5 bases each). The CDR3 is 16 amino acids. Deletions cut 5 bases from V and 1 base from J, with 15 bases between. Germline-derived CDR1 and CDR2 are MNHEY and SVGAGI.

The CDR3 here is CASSFSGGGQPQHF. In nucleotides, the CDR3 is TGTGCCAGCAGTTTTTCAGGGGGCGGTCAGCCCCAGCATTTT. The rearrangement uses TRBV12-3 or TRBV12-4 and TRBJ1-5; 8 nucleotides match TRBD1. V lost 3 bases and J lost 6; bases outside the gene matches: 4. The CDR3 has 14 residues.

In its sample, this clonotype ranks as large. The chain combines TRBV11-3 with TRBJ2-1; TRBD2 matches 11 bases. Germline V lookup: CDR1 SGHNT, CDR2 YENEEA. Trimming removed 5 bases from V and 9 bases from J; junction bases left unmatched: 15. This CDR3 spans 17 amino acids. The CDR3 DNA follows: TGTGCCAGCAGCCCCCGATCCACTAGCGGGAGCATCGGTGAGCAGTTCTTC. It codes for CASSPRSTSGSIGEQFF. Full variable domain (rest looked up from reference TRBV11-3 and TRBJ2-1): EAGVVQSPRYKIIEKKQPVAFWCNPISGHNTLYWYLQNLGQGPELLIRYENEEAVDDSQLPKDRFSAERLKGVDSTLKIQPAELGDSAVYLCASSPRSTSGSIGEQFFGPGTRLTVL.